This T cell receptor (beta chain) was observed in a study of shared clonotypes between healthy human individuals (dated by TCRdb to the early 2020s). Background on the whole study: The cohort comprised two women and three men aged 18 to 49 years. Per donor, three plates each were used for CD4 naive and CD4 memory, two for CD8 naive, and one for CD8 memory. To estimate repertoire size and how much clonotype sharing occurs between individuals, the study deeply sequenced the blood TCR repertoires of five healthy adults. To increase sequencing depth and limit assay-specific biases, different laboratories used diverse techniques to prepare libraries and sequence TCR repertoires. Each donor's leukapheresis produced roughly between roughly 0.85 and 10 billion PBMCs. The full study reports these points: Based on pairwise subsampling, the degree of clonotype sharing among donors was expected to be affected by sequencing depth. Incomplete sequencing was indicated by rarefaction of sorted-subset datasets, despite the large sequencing depth. Across a handful of donors, around 5% of naive CD4, approximately 3.5% of naive CD8, 2.3% of memory CD4, and 0.3% to 0.45% of memory CD8 clonotypes were shared. Because the study included a small number of donors, the genetic and exposure-history diversity represented was limited. Only blood was sampled, and tissue TCR repertoires likely differ from those in blood. Estimated clonotype richness was generally larger for naive than for memory subsets. Compared with non-shared clonotypes, the clonotypes found in all four sorted-subset donors had higher generation probabilities.

A remark on this clone: Its binding antigen is unknown. No much larger clone exists at a distance of one base, and base qualities are not known.

Donors were healthy HIV-negative adults with no recently reported acute infections or vaccinations. All donors were Caucasian adults living in Nashville, Tennessee, USA. Magnetic negative selection was used to enrich CD4+ T cells, after which naive cells were positively selected on CD45RA and the negative fraction became the memory subset. After blood collection by leukapheresis, PBMCs were isolated using Ficoll-Histopaque density gradient centrifugation and then cryopreserved in the vapor phase of liquid nitrogen. Analytical flow cytometry was used to check the purity and quantity of each magnetically sorted T cell population. Genomic DNA was isolated from every sorted fraction and measured by UV absorbance on a Nanodrop 2000c. Using the deep immunoSEQ assay, TCR CDR3 regions were amplified from genomic DNA by multiplex PCR. Extracted genomic DNA from each cell subset was distributed evenly across all wells of several immunoSEQ 96-well plates, and each plate was treated as a replicate. Each replicate PCR for sorted subsets received around 200 ng genomic DNA, equal to roughly 29,000 T cell genomes. Purified libraries were quantified with a Qubit 3.0 fluorometer, sized on a Bioanalyzer 2100, and re-quantified with the KAPA Library Quantification kit. Every immunoSEQ 96-well plate was sequenced on a separate single-read 150-cycle Illumina NextSeq 550 flow cell. As for how the authors treated the data: Because only junctional sequences without quality scores were contained in the immunoSEQ output, filtering matching that applied to full-length reads could not be performed. Sequences were annotated with PyIR, a Python wrapper for IgBLAST v1.9, using IMGT germline references to assign V/J genes and CDR3. Reads were filtered out if the reads had weak V/J assignments (E-value above 1e-6), no CDR3, stop codons, out-of-frame junctions, or ambiguous translated residues. V3J clonotypes were defined as sequences sharing the same inferred V gene, J gene, and CDR3 amino acid sequence. Percentage overlap between repertoires was calculated by dividing the number of shared unique clonotypes by the size of the smaller repertoire. Repertoire richness was assessed with RTK rarefaction, the Chao1 estimator, and Recon v2.1 estimates of unobserved clonotypes. Generation probabilities for all TCRbeta clonotypes obtained by the gDNA method from a handful of donors were computed using OLGA. Here the immuneACCESS table is served through TCRdb, limited to in-frame sequences with V and J called. Missing clones are a known gap in these copies; in checked studies unresolved V genes cover under half, and the rest lacks a known reason. V, J and clone size were drawn from that table, and D and trimming were deduced from the DNA. Here the sample has over a million clones; about 80% occur a single time. The ten largest clones capture 0.5% to 0.6% of the sample.

V loses 0 bases of germline sequence and J loses 8 bases, and the interval between the two ends is 16 bases. The CDR3 numbers 15 residues from cysteine through phenylalanine. Only the CDR3 portion is preserved as DNA: 45 bases, with reading frame beginning at the first base. The germline V gene sets CDR1 to SGHDN and CDR2 to FVKESK. The sequence is built from TRBV14 and TRBJ1-2; no confident D gene assignment can be made. The TCR originated in a man aged 18 to 35 in good health. Some clones in this sample may be carry-over from other donors' samples. Material for sequencing was memory CD4+ T cells from PBMCs. Taken with the paper, the label for cell subset or site translates to: CD45RA-negative fraction. The CDR3 is CASSQDRSALGGYTF. The nucleotides read TGTGCCAGCAGCCAAGATCGGTCAGCCCTTGGGGGCTACACCTTC.